The clone carrying this T cell receptor (beta chain) has just a few counts. What it binds is unknown. The germline CDR1 and CDR2 sequences are SGHTA and FQGNSA. The CDR3 loop spans 15 amino acids. The V and J ends lost 5 bases and 6 bases respectively, with 19 bases between them. This specimen comes from a study of T-cell memory formation after mild COVID-19. About the study: TCR clusters were mostly confined to one donor each. General study points: The pre-infection memory compartment contained some responding clones, suggesting cross-reactive memory joined. Clones that contracted clustered mainly in CM and EM if CD4+ and in EMRA if CD8+. Among clones contracting day 15 to 85, CD4/CD8 was balanced, whereas later expanders leaned CD4+.

TCRdb processed the 5' RACE reads anew with MiXCR; each CDR3 protein has one entry. The sample has 270,000 or so distinct CDR3 sequences, 15% to 20% seen once. The TCR comes from a man between 18 and 35 years old who had mild COVID-19 (a few samples of this study predate the infection). Cell type and time point are not known. J is TRBJ1-2 and V is TRBV7-2; possibly TRBD1 for D (5 bases). The sample consisted of PBMCs or a T cell subset sorted from them (not recorded which). CDR3: CASSPGAASFDGYTF. The CDR3 DNA reads TGTGCCAGCAGCCCCGGGGCGGCCAGTTTTGATGGCTACACCTTC.